This T cell receptor (beta chain) is drawn from a study of regulatory T cells in long-lasting Graves disease. The CDR3 contains 16 residues. Trimming took off 4 bases at V and 3 bases at J, with 19 bases between the two ends. Germline V gives CDR1 SGHKS, CDR2 YYEKEE (reference sequence). The time point here: persistent/refractory GD, antithyroid drugs over 5 years with positive TRAb. RNA from PBMCs was the source of the TCR library. Construction of TCR beta libraries relied on iRepertoire HTBI primers and on Arm-PCR targeting CDR3 regions. TCRdb re-derived calls from the multiplex PCR reads in MiXCR, one entry per CDR3 protein. The table shows roughly 450,000 distinct CDR3 sequences, with less than 25% occurring only once.

The chain is built from TRBV5-5 and TRBJ1-1; D remains unclear. The source was peripheral blood mononuclear cells (PBMCs), collected when the disease was refractory, from a patient treated with antithyroid drugs. This clonotype was sampled from a female donor with Graves disease. The CDR3 sequence: CASSGKESYWDTEAFF. DNA for the CDR3: TGTGCCAGCAGCGGGAAGGAGTCCTATTGGGACACTGAAGCTTTCTTT.